The 2 T cell receptor beta chains presented below share a single source sample, sequenced in a study of blood T cell dynamics during melanoma immunotherapy (dated by TCRdb to 2019 to 2021). The library came from the immunoSEQ multiplex PCR assay. TCRdb carries this immuneACCESS record with in-frame sequences only. Its versions omit some clonotypes, under half of them owing to an unresolved V gene in the studies checked, with the rest unexplained. Here the sample has 15,000 to 20,000 clones; roughly nine tenths occur a single time. About 2% of the sample is held by the ten biggest clonotypes. Reading the label with the study, this specimen's time point is: pre-treatment baseline. Material: blood, obtained from a patient treated with checkpoint blockade. All receptors come from a human donor with melanoma.

The rearrangement links TRBV6-1 to TRBJ2-7, with unresolved D. Germline CDR1 MNHNS, CDR2 SASEGT. CDR3 size: 11 residues. The V gene lost 0 bases and the J gene lost 6 bases, with 3 bases spanning the gap. CDR3 DNA sequence: TGTGCCAGCAGTGAAGCGTTCGAGCAGTACTTC. This codes for CASSEAFEQYF.

This sequence joins TRBV7-3 and TRBJ1-4; D remains unclear. CDR3 length equals 13 residues. The germline gives CDR1 SGHTA, CDR2 FQGTGA. V was clipped by 2 bases and J by 3 bases, with 4 bases between them. The CDR3 here is CASSLGPNEKLFF. In DNA, the CDR3 is TGTGCCAGCAGCTTAGGTCCTAATGAAAAACTGTTTTTT.